These 30 T cell receptor beta chains were all obtained from the same sample, sequenced in a study of radiotherapy plus CTLA-4 blockade in lung cancer. Method: immunoSEQ multiplex PCR; TCRdb's copy keeps in-frame clones and lacks some. The sample has approximately 73,000 clones, around 86% seen once. The sample consisted of peripheral blood, taken from a patient treated with radiotherapy plus ipilimumab. Source of these receptors: a human donor with non-small cell lung cancer that progressed on radiotherapy plus ipilimumab.

V is TRBV7-3 and J is TRBJ2-3; 8 positions agree with TRBD2. The junction had 6 bases not matched to a gene; V was cut back by 3 bases and J by 1 base. The CDR3 runs 16 residues. Germline loops: CDR1 SGHTA, CDR2 FQGTGA. As DNA, the CDR3 is TGTGCCAGCAGCTTCCAAAGCGGGAGTGGCACAGATACGCAGTATTTT. Protein sequence: CASSFQSGSGTDTQYF.

The chain combines TRBV6-6 with TRBJ2-7; D is unclear. The V and J ends lost 2 bases and 3 bases respectively, with 14 bases between them. CDR3 length equals 15 residues. Germline-derived CDR1 and CDR2 are MNHNY and SVGAGI (reference sequence). The CDR3: CASSYQSTPVYEQYV. CDR3 coding DNA: TGTGCCAGCAGTTACCAGAGTACCCCGGTCTACGAGCAGTACGTC.

This chain links TRBV10-3 with TRBJ2-7; the match to TRBD1 covers 7 bases. This CDR3 contains 12 residues. After removal of 3 bases from V and 6 bases from J, the junction contained 2 bases not matched to a gene. Germline V gives CDR1 ENHRY, CDR2 SYGVKD. The CDR3 DNA reads as TGTGCCATCAGTGACCACAGGGGCGAGCAGTACGTC. This translates into CAISDHRGEQYV.

The chain recombines TRBV5-8 with TRBJ1-1; D is undetermined. The CDR3 spans 16 residues. Germline-derived CDR1 and CDR2 are SGHTS and YDEGEE. V shed 2 bases and J shed 4 bases, with 18 bases lying between them. The CDR3 nucleotides are TGTGCCAGCAGCTTCTACGAAACACGCATCGGCACTGAAGCTTTCTTT. It is translated as CASSFYETRIGTEAFF.

This clone was counted many times. The chain employs TRBV15 and TRBJ1-2, with D maybe TRBD1 (5 bases). V lost 1 base to trimming and J lost 0 bases, with 12 bases between them. This CDR3 is built from 16 residues. The germline V gene has CDR1 LNHNV and CDR2 YYDKDF (reference sequence). The CDR3 region has the DNA TGTGCCACCAGCAGAGGTGCGACAGATCCTAACTATGGCTACACCTTC. This encodes CATSRGATDPNYGYTF.

This rearrangement joins TRBV27 to TRBJ2-1, with a weak D call TRBD2 (6 bases). The V gene lost 2 bases and the J gene lost 2 bases, with 10 bases spanning the gap. Germline V gene data show CDR1 as MNHEY and CDR2 as SMNVEV (reference sequence). CDR3 size: 15 residues. The CDR3 DNA reads TGTGCCAGCAGTTTAGCGGGACCCACCTACAATGAGCAGTTCTTC. Amino acid sequence: CASSLAGPTYNEQFF.

The chain links TRBV13 to TRBJ1-1, with D unclear. The ends were cut back, 3 bases at V and 7 bases at J, with 21 bases in the middle. Germline V CDR1 and CDR2: PRHDT, FYEKMQ (reference sequence). This CDR3 comprises 16 residues. This CDR3 reads CASSFIPGPTAVEAFF. Here the CDR3 DNA reads TGTGCCAGCAGCTTTATCCCAGGCCCCACCGCCGTTGAAGCTTTCTTT.

This chain uses TRBV5-5 with TRBJ1-5; perhaps TRBD1 as D (6 bases). Looked up from germline, CDR1 is SGHKS and CDR2 is YYEKEE (reference sequence). Between the trimmed V and J ends, which lost 5 bases and 6 bases, there was a span of 18 bases. CDR3 length: 15 amino acids. DNA of the CDR3: TGTGCCAGCAGGTTGAACAGGGATCCATCTCAGCCCCAGCATTTT. Amino acids: CASRLNRDPSQPQHF.

This sequence joins TRBV28 and TRBJ1-3; D gene unclear. Per germline, CDR1 MDHEN and CDR2 SYDVKM. V gave up 7 bases and J gave up 1 base, with 8 bases separating them. The CDR3 spans 13 residues. The CDR3 coding sequence is TGTGCCAGCAACGACAATTCTGGAAACACCATATATTTT. It yields the protein CASNDNSGNTIYF.

The chain joins TRBV6-1 to TRBJ1-2, with TRBD1 identical over 9 bases. The trim removed 8 bases at V and 8 bases at J, leaving 9 bases unmatched. Germline CDR1 is MNHNS and CDR2 is SASEGT. The CDR3 runs to 13 residues. The CDR3 region is CASPGTGLRGYTF. The CDR3, as DNA: TGTGCCAGCCCTGGGACAGGGCTGCGGGGCTACACCTTC.

The chain combines TRBV6-1 with TRBJ1-5; a possible D gene is TRBD1 (6 bases). The CDR3 is 15 amino acids. CDR1 MNHNS and CDR2 SASEGT come from the germline V gene. Deletions cut 7 bases from V and 0 bases from J, with 13 bases between. This CDR3 is CASTGAHYSNQPQHF. The CDR3 DNA follows: TGTGCCAGCACAGGGGCCCACTATAGCAATCAGCCCCAGCATTTT.

This chain links TRBV28 with TRBJ2-1; the D is unclear. With 6 bases removed from V and 0 bases from J, the gap between germline ends came to 9 bases. The CDR3 has 14 residues. Germline V gives CDR1 MDHEN, CDR2 SYDVKM. The CDR3 region has the DNA TGTGCCAGCAGATCTATTGACTCCTACAATGAGCAGTTCTTC. This gives the protein CASRSIDSYNEQFF. Full variable domain (rest looked up from reference TRBV28 and TRBJ2-1): DVKVTQSSRYLVKRTGEKVFLECVQDMDHENMFWYRQDPGLGLRLIYFSYDVKMKEKGDIPEGYSVSREKKERFSLILESASTNQTSMYLCASRSIDSYNEQFFGPGTRLTVL.

This chain links TRBV2 with TRBJ2-7, with D hard to call. CDR3 length: 21 amino acids. V shed 0 bases and J shed 0 bases, with 27 bases lying between them. Germline assignment: CDR1 SNHLY and CDR2 FYNNEI. DNA for the CDR3: TGTGCCAGCAGTGAAGCTAGGGTTCTAACCCCATCCAGCACCACCTCCTACGAGCAGTACGTC. As protein: CASSEARVLTPSSTTSYEQYV.

The V and J genes are TRBV27 and TRBJ1-2, with TRBD1 matching 7 bases. The V gene's germline CDR1 is MNHEY and CDR2 SMNVEV (reference sequence). V lost 5 bases to trimming and J lost 7 bases; unmatched junction nucleotides: 4. The CDR3 contains 12 residues. CDR3 residues: CASSPGTAGYTF. Here the CDR3 DNA reads TGTGCCAGCAGTCCGGGGACAGCTGGCTACACCTTC.

V usage is TRBV6-1 and J usage is TRBJ1-2; 7 bases fit TRBD1. Germline V CDR1 and CDR2: MNHNS, SASEGT. The CDR3 spans 18 residues. V shed 4 bases and J 1 base; nucleotides not matched to a gene: 15. Here the CDR3 DNA reads TGTGCCAGCAGTGGAGTACAGGGGATCCCACCGAATAACTATGGCTACACCTTC. It translates to CASSGVQGIPPNNYGYTF.

The genes are TRBV7-3 and TRBJ2-1; 7 bases line up with TRBD1. The CDR3 consists of 12 residues. The V gene's germline CDR1 is SGHTA and CDR2 FQGTGA. Unmatched junction bases numbered 8, after V lost 5 bases and J lost 13 bases. CDR3 in DNA: TGTGCCAGCAGCGCGAGGGGACAGCAACAGTTCTTC. This sequence encodes CASSARGQQQFF.

This chain joins TRBV2 and TRBJ1-4, with 7 bases fitting TRBD1. J gave up 8 bases and V 7 bases, and 4 bases lay outside the gene matches. This CDR3 spans 12 amino acids. Germline CDR1 and CDR2: SNHLY and FYNNEI. CDR3 amino acids: CASKTGQEKLFF. The DNA of the CDR3 is TGTGCCAGCAAGACAGGGCAGGAAAAACTGTTTTTT.

The gene calls are TRBV2 and TRBJ2-7, with D possibly being TRBD1 or TRBD2 (5 bases each). Deletions cut 10 bases from V and 2 bases from J, with 18 bases between. Germline assignment: CDR1 SNHLY and CDR2 FYNNEI. The CDR3 spans 14 residues. As DNA, the CDR3 is TGTGCCACTGGGGCTCCCGGGAACCCCTACGAGCAGTACGTC. Translation: CATGAPGNPYEQYV.

CDR3 DNA sequence: TGTGCCAGCGGAGGGGTTGGTCAGGGGGGCAATGAGCAGTTCTTC. As protein: CASGGVGQGGNEQFF. The V gene is TRBV2, the J gene TRBJ2-1; TRBD1 is a possible D gene (7 bases). This CDR3 has 15 amino acids. In germline, CDR1 is SNHLY, CDR2 FYNNEI. The germline V and J ends were trimmed by 8 bases and 6 bases, with 20 bases remaining between them.

CDR3 sequence reads: CASSARSLAEAFF. CDR3 sequence (DNA): TGTGCCAGCAGCGCACGGTCTCTCGCTGAAGCTTTCTTT. The V gene is TRBV5-5, the J gene TRBJ1-1; D is undetermined. From germline, CDR1 is SGHKS and CDR2 YYEKEE (reference sequence). This CDR3 has 13 amino acids. V dropped 4 bases and J dropped 6 bases, with 13 bases sitting between them.

The CDR3 loop is CAWSGDLQGIHEQYF. The DNA for the CDR3 is TGTGCCTGGAGTGGGGACCTACAGGGAATTCACGAGCAGTACTTC. The chain couples TRBV30 to TRBJ2-7; perhaps TRBD1 as D (6 bases). CDR1 is GTSNPN, CDR2 SVGIG, per germline (reference sequence). The CDR3 runs 15 residues. Between the trimmed V and J ends, which lost 1 base and 5 bases, there was a span of 18 bases.

The chain joins TRBV29-1 to TRBJ1-4; TRBD1 matches 8 bases. The V gene end was trimmed by 7 bases and the J gene end by 7 bases; junction bases not matched to a gene: 5. The CDR3 consists of 12 residues. The germline CDR1 and CDR2 sequences are SQVTM and ANQGSEA. The CDR3 DNA follows: TGCAGCGCAGGGGGCTTGGGTGAAAAACTGTTTTTT. It specifies CSAGGLGEKLFF.

The rearrangement uses TRBV5-1 and TRBJ2-1; 16 positions agree with TRBD2. Germline CDR1 and CDR2: SGHRS and YFSETQ. J lost 5 bases, V lost 2 bases, and 16 bases had no gene match. CDR3 length equals 21 residues. CDR3 DNA: TGCGCCAGCAGCTTCCGGAGCGGACCCGGGACTAGCGGGAGGGCCGACAATGAGCAGTTCTTC. It encodes CASSFRSGPGTSGRADNEQFF.

This clone has just a few counts. The chain couples TRBV19 to TRBJ2-7, with TRBD2 as a possible D gene (5 bases). The CDR3 totals 16 residues. V was shortened by 9 bases and J by 0 bases, with 21 bases between the two germline ends. The V gene's germline CDR1 is LNHDA and CDR2 SQIVND (reference sequence). The CDR3 region has the DNA TGTGCCAGCAGCCCCCGGGGAGTTCTGAGCTCCTACGAGCAGTACTTC. It is translated as CASSPRGVLSSYEQYF.

The rearrangement uses TRBV6-5 and TRBJ2-1; a weak D match, TRBD2 (6 bases). The CDR3 is 14 residues long. Germline V lookup: CDR1 MNHEY, CDR2 SVGAGI. Trimming removed 0 bases from V and 9 bases from J, with 12 bases in between. CDR3 loop: CASSYSRLASEQFF. CDR3 nucleotides: TGTGCCAGCAGTTACTCGAGGCTAGCGTCTGAGCAGTTCTTC.

This chain joins TRBV5-1 and TRBJ2-1, with 8 bases matching TRBD1. The V gene's germline CDR1 is SGHRS and CDR2 YFSETQ. CDR3 length: 15 residues. J lost 2 bases, V lost 3 bases, and 4 bases had no gene match. The CDR3 sequence is CASSYRGDTYNEQFF. In DNA, the CDR3 is TGCGCCAGCAGCTACAGGGGGGACACCTACAATGAGCAGTTCTTC.

This chain uses TRBV7-2 with TRBJ1-1; no clear D gene. V dropped 1 base and J dropped 1 base, with 4 bases sitting between them. The CDR3 has 13 amino acids. Germline lookup yields CDR1 SGHTA and CDR2 FQGNSA. The CDR3 bases are TGTGCCAGCAGCTTAGGACGGAACACTGAAGCTTTCTTT. Translated: CASSLGRNTEAFF.

This chain connects TRBV15 to TRBJ1-5; D not certain. Germline lookup yields CDR1 LNHNV and CDR2 YYDKDF (reference sequence). Trimming took off 0 bases at V and 5 bases at J, with 11 bases between the two ends. The CDR3 loop spans 15 amino acids. CDR3 amino acids: CATSRDRSPDQPQHF. In nucleotides, the CDR3 is TGTGCCACCAGCAGAGATAGAAGTCCAGATCAGCCCCAGCATTTT.

As concerns this clone: The identical CDR3 is also encoded by other nucleotide sequences in the sample. The chain uses TRBV28 and TRBJ2-1; 10 bases agree with TRBD2. The CDR3 extends over 15 amino acids. Germline V CDR1 and CDR2: MDHEN, SYDVKM. After removal of 2 bases from V and 5 bases from J, the junction contained 3 bases not matched to a gene. The CDR3 DNA sequence: TGTGCCAGCAGTTTAGGACTAGCGGTTGACAATGAGCAGTTCTTC. Amino acids: CASSLGLAVDNEQFF.

The rearrangement joins TRBV7-9 to TRBJ2-7; TRBD2 aligns across 8 bases. Per the germline V gene, CDR1 is SEHNR and CDR2 is FQNEAQ (reference sequence). Unmatched junction bases numbered 5, after V lost 1 base and J lost 3 bases. The CDR3 is made up of 15 amino acids. CDR3 sequence (DNA): TGTGCCAGCAGCTTAGAAGCGGGAGCGGGCTACGAGCAGTACGTC. Its translation is CASSLEAGAGYEQYV.